The source of this TCR beta chain is a study of cytomegalovirus exposure and HLA in healthy donors. The CDR3 is 14 amino acids. Germline V gene data show CDR1 as SNHLY and CDR2 as FYNNEI. Losses at the gene ends were 8 bases for V and 0 bases for J; bases not matched to a gene: 4. Method: immunoSEQ multiplex PCR; TCRdb's copy keeps in-frame clones and lacks some. The sample includes about 150,000 clones, about 91% of them seen just once. Whole-study findings and limits: Researchers reported that three CMV-associated chains were confirmed in vitro as CMV antigen-specific.

This clone has just a few counts. Antigen specificity is unknown. V is TRBV2 and J is TRBJ2-4; TRBD2 agrees at 7 bases. The clonotype comes from a man in his late teens or twenties in good health and CMV-seropositive. Input material: PBMCs. The CDR3 DNA reads TGTGCCAGCCTACTAGCGCTAGCCAAAAACATTCAGTACTTC. This encodes CASLLALAKNIQYF.